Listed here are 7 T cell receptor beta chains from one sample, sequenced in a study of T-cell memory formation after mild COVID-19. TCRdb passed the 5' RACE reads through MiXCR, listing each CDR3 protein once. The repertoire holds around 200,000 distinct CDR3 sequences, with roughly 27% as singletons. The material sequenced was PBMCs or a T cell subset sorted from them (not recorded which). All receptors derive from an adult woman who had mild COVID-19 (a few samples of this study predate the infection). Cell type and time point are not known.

The DNA of the CDR3 is TGTGCCAGCAGCTTAATTCCACTCCTACGAGCTAGTGAAGCTTTCTTT. Its translation: CASSLIPLLRASEAFF. The chain carries TRBV11-3 and TRBJ1-1; D ambiguous. CDR3 length equals 16 residues. The V end was cut by 2 bases, the J end by 7 bases, with 20 bases between. Germline V CDR1 and CDR2: SGHNT, YENEEA.

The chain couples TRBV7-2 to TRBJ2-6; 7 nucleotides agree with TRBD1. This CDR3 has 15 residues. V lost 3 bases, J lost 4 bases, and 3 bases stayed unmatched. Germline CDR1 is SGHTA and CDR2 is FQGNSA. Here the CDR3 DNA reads TGTGCCAGCAGCTTCGACAGGGTCGGGGCCAACGTCCTGACTTTC. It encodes CASSFDRVGANVLTF.

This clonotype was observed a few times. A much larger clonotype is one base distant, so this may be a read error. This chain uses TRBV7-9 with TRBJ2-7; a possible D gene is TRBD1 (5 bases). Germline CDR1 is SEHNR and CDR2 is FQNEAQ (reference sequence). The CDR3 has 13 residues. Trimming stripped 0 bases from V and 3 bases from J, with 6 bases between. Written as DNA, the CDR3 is TGTGCCAGCAGCTTAGCGGGGCGCTACGAGCAGTACTTC. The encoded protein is CASSLAGRYEQYF. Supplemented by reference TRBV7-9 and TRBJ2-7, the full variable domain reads DTGVSQNPRHKITKRGQNVTFRCDPISEHNRLYWYRQTLGQGPEFLTYFQNEAQLEKSRLLSDRFSAERPKGSFSTLEIQRTEQGDSAMYLCASSLAGRYEQYFGPGTRLTVT.

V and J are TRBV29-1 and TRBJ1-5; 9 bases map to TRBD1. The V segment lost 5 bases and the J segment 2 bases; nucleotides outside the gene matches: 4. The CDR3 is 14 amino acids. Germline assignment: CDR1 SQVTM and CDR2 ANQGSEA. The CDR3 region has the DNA TGCAGCGTTTTACAGGGGGCAGGCAATCAGCCCCAGCATTTT. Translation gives CSVLQGAGNQPQHF.

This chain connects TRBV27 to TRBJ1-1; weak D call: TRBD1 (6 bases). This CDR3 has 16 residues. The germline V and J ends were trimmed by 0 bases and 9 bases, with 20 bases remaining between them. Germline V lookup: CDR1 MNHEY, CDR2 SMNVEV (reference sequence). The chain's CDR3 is CASSLSPTGPNPQAFF. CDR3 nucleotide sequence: TGTGCCAGCAGTTTATCCCCGACAGGTCCGAACCCTCAAGCTTTCTTT.

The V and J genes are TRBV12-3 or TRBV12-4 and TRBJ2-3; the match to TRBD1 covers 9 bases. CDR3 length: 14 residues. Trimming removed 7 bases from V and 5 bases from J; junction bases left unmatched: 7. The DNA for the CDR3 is TGTGCCAGCATCGCGGGACAGGGTCGAGATACGCAGTATTTT. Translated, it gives CASIAGQGRDTQYF.

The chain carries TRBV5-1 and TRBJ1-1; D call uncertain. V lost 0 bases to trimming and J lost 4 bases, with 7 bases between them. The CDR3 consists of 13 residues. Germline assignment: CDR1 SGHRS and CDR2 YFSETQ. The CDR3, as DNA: TGCGCCAGCAGCTTGGCGGTCGGCACTGAAGCTTTCTTT. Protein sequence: CASSLAVGTEAFF.